Listed below are T cell receptor beta chains from one sample, sequenced in a study of cytomegalovirus exposure and HLA in healthy donors. Produced via immunoSEQ multiplex PCR; TCRdb's table is partial and in-frame only. The sample yields approximately 210,000 clones, of which the top ten take up around 0.95%. Material: PBMCs. These receptors all come from a woman under 40 in good health and CMV-seropositive. The CDR3 runs from the conserved cysteine through the conserved F or W. The D gene is left open where the match is weak.

CDR3 | DNA | D | J | V
CASSLVFSGGGTEAFF | TGCGCCAGCAGCTTGGTTTTTTCAGGGGGCGGCACTGAAGCTTTCTTT | TRBD1 | TRBJ1-1 | TRBV5-1
CASSYRDRGAFF | TGTGCCAGCAGCTACCGGGACAGAGGCGCTTTCTTT | TRBD1 | TRBJ1-1 | TRBV5-6
CASSRGQGFPYEQYF | TGTGCCAGCAGCCGAGGACAGGGATTCCCCTACGAGCAGTACTTC | TRBD1 | TRBJ2-7 | TRBV7-2
CASTEDRGNYEQYF | TGTGCCAGCACCGAGGACAGGGGGAACTACGAGCAGTACTTC | TRBD1 | TRBJ2-7 | TRBV6-5
CATTGAEIYGYTF | TGTGCCACCACAGGGGCCGAGATCTATGGCTACACCTTC | TRBD1 | TRBJ1-2 | TRBV2
CASSRGRGREPLHF | TGTGCCAGCAGCCGAGGCAGAGGTCGTGAACCCCTCCACTTT | . | TRBJ1-6 | TRBV14
CAITVKGLAGVNEQFF | TGTGCCATCACTGTTAAGGGACTAGCGGGAGTAAATGAGCAGTTCTTC | TRBD2 | TRBJ2-1 | TRBV10-3
CASSYQRAGGSYEQYF | TGTGCCAGCAGCTACCAGAGGGCAGGGGGCTCCTACGAGCAGTACTTC | TRBD1 | TRBJ2-7 | TRBV7-6
CASSYGTSGSYEQYF | TGTGCCAGCAGTTACGGGACTAGCGGGAGTTACGAGCAGTACTTC | TRBD2 | TRBJ2-7 | TRBV6-5
CASSPDREAQPQHF | TGTGCCAGCTCACCAGACAGGGAGGCCCAGCCCCAGCATTTT | TRBD1 | TRBJ1-5 | TRBV6-5
CASSPNTGFITEAFF | TGCGCCAGCAGCCCGAATACAGGGTTTATCACTGAAGCTTTCTTT | . | TRBJ1-1 | TRBV4-1
CASSQEGRGSPPPNF | TGTGCCAGCAGCCAAGAAGGCCGGGGTAGTCCACCTCCAAACTTC | . | TRBJ2-7 | TRBV14
CASSTRGDSTDTQYF | TGTGCCAGCAGCACTCGGGGGGATAGCACAGATACGCAGTATTTT | TRBD2 | TRBJ2-3 | TRBV5-4
CASSSPGAGEKLFF | TGCGCCAGCAGCTCCCCAGGGGCTGGGGAAAAACTGTTTTTT | . | TRBJ1-4 | TRBV5-1
CASSPTGQGASEQYF | TGTGCCAGTAGTCCGACTGGACAGGGGGCTTCTGAGCAGTACTTC | TRBD1 | TRBJ2-7 | TRBV19
CASSRAGADQPQHF | TGTGCCAGCAGCCGTGCGGGGGCGGATCAGCCCCAGCATTTT | . | TRBJ1-5 | TRBV6-1
CASGLGQATTGELFF | TGTGCTAGTGGACTCGGACAGGCGACGACCGGGGAGCTGTTTTTT | TRBD1 | TRBJ2-2 | TRBV12-5
CASTGVGGASYNEQFF | TGTGCCAGTACGGGGGTGGGGGGAGCCTCCTACAATGAGCAGTTCTTC | . | TRBJ2-1 | TRBV7-2
CASGFGVTSTDTQYF | TGTGCTAGTGGTTTCGGGGTAACTAGCACAGATACGCAGTATTTT | . | TRBJ2-3 | TRBV12-5
CASSVANAQNEQFF | TGTGCCAGCAGCGTAGCCAACGCCCAGAATGAGCAGTTCTTC | . | TRBJ2-1 | TRBV9
CASSMGGEGSNQPQHF | TGTGCCAGTAGTATGGGAGGGGAAGGGAGCAATCAGCCCCAGCATTTT | . | TRBJ1-5 | TRBV19
CASSYARARGGYEQFF | TGTGCCAGCAGTTACGCTCGGGCTAGGGGCGGCTATGAGCAGTTCTTC | . | TRBJ2-1 | TRBV6-5
CACSPGVYEQYF | TGTGCCTGCTCCCCGGGGGTTTACGAGCAGTACTTC | . | TRBJ2-7 | TRBV30
CASSLRDRTMNQPQHF | TGTGCCAGCAGCCTCCGGGACAGGACAATGAATCAGCCCCAGCATTTT | TRBD1 | TRBJ1-5 | TRBV7-2
CATGQANYGYTF | TGTGCCACCGGACAGGCGAACTATGGCTACACCTTC | TRBD1 | TRBJ1-2 | TRBV5-5
CASSLGGLSSYEQYF | TGTGCCAGCAGCTTGGGGGGGCTCAGCTCCTACGAGCAGTACTTC | . | TRBJ2-7 | TRBV5-4
CASSPPGSGAKETQYF | TGTGCCAGCAGCCCCCCGGGAAGCGGGGCAAAAGAGACCCAGTACTTC | TRBD2 | TRBJ2-5 | TRBV5-4
CASSLGDRGHTEAFF | TGTGCCAGCAGCTTAGGGGACAGGGGGCACACTGAAGCTTTCTTT | TRBD1 | TRBJ1-1 | TRBV7-9
CASSYSGTSLLNTEAFF | TGTGCCAGCAGTTACTCCGGGACATCCCTACTGAACACTGAAGCTTTCTTT | . | TRBJ1-1 | TRBV27
CASKQTGTAQPQHF | TGTGCCAGCAAGCAGACAGGCACCGCCCAGCCCCAGCATTTT | . | TRBJ1-5 | TRBV6-6
CASSGAGAGELFF | TGTGCCAGCAGTGGAGCGGGAGCCGGGGAGCTGTTTTTT | TRBD2 | TRBJ2-2 | TRBV25-1
CASRARSSTDTQYF | TGTGCCAGCAGAGCCCGGAGTAGTACAGATACGCAGTATTTT | . | TRBJ2-3 | TRBV2
CASSIPRRGRGNTEAFF | TGTGCCAGTAGTATACCCCGGAGGGGGCGAGGGAACACTGAAGCTTTCTTT | TRBD1 | TRBJ1-1 | TRBV19
CASGFVGTDYNEQFF | TGCGCCAGCGGGTTTGTCGGGACAGACTACAATGAGCAGTTCTTC | TRBD1 | TRBJ2-1 | TRBV5-1
CASSSSRQGGKLFF | TGTGCCAGCAGCTCCTCCCGACAGGGCGGAAAACTGTTTTTT | TRBD1 | TRBJ1-4 | TRBV5-6
CASSQEYRGYEKLFF | TGTGCCAGCAGCCAAGAGTACAGGGGTTATGAAAAACTGTTTTTT | TRBD1 | TRBJ1-4 | TRBV14
CASSTFGNRGGEQYF | TGTGCCAGCAGTACCTTCGGGAACAGGGGCGGGGAGCAGTACTTC | TRBD1 | TRBJ2-7 | TRBV6-5
CASSQETGLYEQYF | TGTGCCAGCAGCCAAGAGACAGGCCTCTACGAGCAGTACTTC | . | TRBJ2-7 | TRBV14
CASSQRTGDNYGYTF | TGTGCCAGCTCACAACGGACAGGGGACAACTATGGCTACACCTTC | TRBD1 | TRBJ1-2 | TRBV18
CASSVNRGEAFF | TGTGCCAGCAGTGTAAACAGGGGTGAAGCTTTCTTT | TRBD1 | TRBJ1-1 | TRBV7-2
CASSRTSSPYEQYF | TGTGCCAGCAGCCGGACTAGCAGCCCCTACGAGCAGTACTTC | TRBD2 | TRBJ2-7 | TRBV11-2